Following are 18 T cell receptor beta chains from one sample sequenced in a study of blood T cell repertoires in COVID-19. Assay: immunoSEQ multiplex PCR; the TCRdb copy retains only in-frame clones and omits some. The sample records around 250,000 clones, over 75% being singletons. Specimen: PBMCs or T cells enriched from blood (not recorded which). The source of these receptors is a woman in her fifties or sixties who had recovered from COVID-19.

This chain uses TRBV28 with TRBJ2-7, with 7 bases fitting TRBD1. CDR3 length equals 14 residues. V shed 3 bases and J 2 bases; nucleotides not matched to a gene: 4. Germline values: CDR1 MDHEN, CDR2 SYDVKM. The CDR3 sequence is CASSFVGGAYEQYF. The DNA of the CDR3 is TGTGCCAGCAGTTTTGTAGGGGGCGCCTACGAGCAGTACTTC.

This chain connects TRBV24-1 to TRBJ2-1; 9 bases match TRBD2. The CDR3 loop spans 16 amino acids. The V gene's germline CDR1 is KGHDR and CDR2 SFDVKD. With V trimmed by 5 bases and J by 4 bases, 8 bases remained unmatched. The CDR3 DNA sequence: TGTGCCACCAGTGTCAGTAGCGGGAGCGAATACAATGAGCAGTTCTTC. It yields the protein CATSVSSGSEYNEQFF.

The rearrangement joins TRBV2 to TRBJ2-7; TRBD2 agrees at 15 bases. From germline, CDR1 is SNHLY and CDR2 FYNNEI. J gave up 2 bases and V 5 bases, and 4 bases lay outside the gene matches. The CDR3 spans 16 residues. The CDR3 sequence: CASSPGLAGGAYEQYF. CDR3 in DNA: TGTGCCAGCAGTCCTGGACTAGCGGGAGGGGCCTACGAGCAGTACTTC. Together with reference TRBV2 and TRBJ2-7, the CDR3 gives the full variable domain: EPEVTQTPSHQVTQMGQEVILRCVPISNHLYFYWYRQILGQKVEFLVSFYNNEISEKSEIFDDQFSVERPDGSNFTLKIRSTKLEDSAMYFCASSPGLAGGAYEQYFGPGTRLTVT.

The genes are TRBV9 and TRBJ2-2; 9 nucleotides agree with TRBD1. CDR3 length: 15 residues. Germline trimming cut 2 bases from V and 4 bases from J; bases unmatched to any gene: 3. The germline V gene has CDR1 SGDLS and CDR2 YYNGEE. The CDR3 DNA sequence: TGTGCCAGCAGCGTTGACAGGGGGGGCACCGGGGAGCTGTTTTTT. It encodes CASSVDRGGTGELFF.

This chain connects TRBV27 to TRBJ2-7, with 8 bases fitting TRBD1. V lost 2 bases, J lost 4 bases, and 1 base stayed unmatched. Germline CDR1 MNHEY, CDR2 SMNVEV (reference sequence). The CDR3 loop spans 13 amino acids. The CDR3 nucleotides read TGTGCCAGCAGTTTAACAGGGGGGTACGAGCAGTACTTC. Its translation: CASSLTGGYEQYF.

This chain uses TRBV6-5 with TRBJ2-2; tentatively, D is TRBD1 (6 bases). Germline CDR1 and CDR2: MNHEY and SVGAGI. The CDR3 loop spans 14 amino acids. V was shortened by 8 bases and J by 0 bases, with 10 bases between the two germline ends. CDR3: CASSGQANTGELFF. The CDR3 DNA sequence: TGTGCCAGCTCGGGACAAGCGAACACCGGGGAGCTGTTTTTT.

The V call is TRBV4-2, the J call TRBJ2-1, with a weak D call TRBD1 (5 bases). The CDR3 runs to 13 residues. CDR1 and CDR2 from the germline V gene are LGHNA and YNFKEQ. Deletions cut 0 bases from V and 8 bases from J, with 8 bases between. This CDR3 reads CASSQDSGHEQFF. CDR3 bases: TGTGCCAGCAGCCAAGATTCAGGGCATGAGCAGTTCTTC.

The chain employs TRBV28 and TRBJ1-2; D is undetermined. Trimming stripped 5 bases from V and 8 bases from J, with 21 bases between. The germline V gene encodes CDR1 MDHEN and CDR2 SYDVKM. This CDR3 has 15 residues. CDR3 nucleotide sequence: TGTGCCAGCAGTCCACCGTCCGAGGCGCCTCAAGGCTACACCTTC. It codes for CASSPPSEAPQGYTF.

This rearrangement joins TRBV7-3 to TRBJ2-1; 9 nucleotides agree with TRBD2. V lost 4 bases to trimming and J lost 1 base; unmatched junction nucleotides: 5. The CDR3 runs 16 residues. The germline V gene encodes CDR1 SGHTA and CDR2 FQGTGA. CDR3 in DNA: TGTGCCAGCAGCTATAGCGGGAGCGGATCCTACAATGAGCAGTTCTTC. Translating gives CASSYSGSGSYNEQFF.

The V gene is TRBV2, the J gene TRBJ2-7; 7 positions match TRBD1. There are 13 residues in the CDR3. V lost 6 bases, J lost 5 bases, and 7 bases stayed unmatched. From germline, CDR1 is SNHLY and CDR2 FYNNEI. The CDR3, as DNA: TGTGCCAGCAGACGACAGGGTCCCAACGAGCAGTACTTC. Translating gives CASRRQGPNEQYF.

The chain recombines TRBV10-3 with TRBJ1-2; 9 bases line up with TRBD1. V gave up 2 bases and J gave up 4 bases; unmatched junction bases: 11. Looked up from germline, CDR1 is ENHRY and CDR2 is SYGVKD. The CDR3 is 17 residues long. The CDR3 DNA follows: TGTGCCATCAGTGAGCTAGCAGAAATGGACAGGGGCTATGGCTACACCTTC. Encoded protein: CAISELAEMDRGYGYTF.

This clone was detected once. The chain employs TRBV19 and TRBJ2-1, with D maybe TRBD1 (5 bases). This CDR3 region has 13 residues. The germline V and J ends were trimmed by 3 bases and 7 bases, with 10 bases remaining between them. Germline V gene sequence: CDR1 LNHDA, CDR2 SQIVND (reference sequence). The CDR3 reads CASSIGRANEQFF. In nucleotides, the CDR3 is TGTGCCAGTAGTATTGGCAGGGCAAATGAGCAGTTCTTC.

There are a few counts of this clone. The V call is TRBV19, the J call TRBJ2-1; D is uncertain. Per germline, CDR1 LNHDA and CDR2 SQIVND (reference sequence). V was shortened by 6 bases and J by 0 bases, with 15 bases between the two germline ends. The CDR3 spans 16 residues. In DNA, the CDR3 is TGTGCCAGTAGCAACCCTGGAGATTTCTCCTACAATGAGCAGTTCTTC. It translates to CASSNPGDFSYNEQFF.

The chain carries TRBV12-3 or TRBV12-4 and TRBJ2-3; D is perhaps TRBD1 (5 bases). This CDR3 region has 13 residues. With 3 bases removed from V and 3 bases from J, the gap between germline ends came to 7 bases. CDR3 in amino acids: CASSFKGTDTQYF. CDR3 DNA: TGTGCCAGCAGTTTTAAGGGGACAGATACGCAGTATTTT.

This clone has just one count. V and J are TRBV4-1 and TRBJ2-7; TRBD2 aligns across 7 bases. Looked up from germline, CDR1 is MGHRA and CDR2 is YSYEKL. The CDR3 has 17 residues. Trimming removed 3 bases from V and 2 bases from J; junction bases left unmatched: 13. The CDR3 DNA is TGCGCCAGCAGCCAGACCCTGGGGAGGGCCCTTACCTACGAGCAGTACTTC. Residues: CASSQTLGRALTYEQYF.

The CDR3 loop is CASSLGLKGSPYEQYF. In DNA form, the CDR3 reads TGTGCCAGCAGCTTAGGATTGAAGGGGTCTCCCTACGAGCAGTACTTC. This rearrangement joins TRBV11-2 to TRBJ2-7; D might be TRBD1 (5 bases). The CDR3 length is 16 residues. V gave up 1 base and J gave up 2 bases, with 15 bases separating them. CDR1 and CDR2 from the germline V gene are SGHAT and FQNNGV.

The gene calls are TRBV6-5 and TRBJ2-7; D gene ambiguous. Per germline, CDR1 MNHEY and CDR2 SVGAGI. Trimming stripped 6 bases from V and 3 bases from J, with 6 bases between. The CDR3 runs 11 residues. CDR3 residues: CASSSLYEQYF. CDR3 DNA: TGTGCCAGCAGCTCCCTCTACGAGCAGTACTTC.

The V call is TRBV28, the J call TRBJ2-7, with a weak D call TRBD1 (5 bases). V lost 7 bases and J 2 bases, leaving 15 bases between the germline ends. The CDR3 extends over 14 amino acids. The germline V gene has CDR1 MDHEN and CDR2 SYDVKM. DNA for the CDR3: TGTGCCAGCAATATTCGTACAGGCGCCTACGAGCAGTACTTC. Translated, it gives CASNIRTGAYEQYF.